This TCR beta chain was documented in a study of blood T cell repertoires in COVID-19. Sequenced by immunoSEQ multiplex PCR; TCRdb stores in-frame clones only, minus some. The profile shows about 39,000 clones, approximately 90% of them singletons. CDR1 is SGHNT and CDR2 is YYREEE in the germline V gene (reference sequence). V was pared by 0 bases and J by 4 bases, with 7 bases between. The CDR3 runs 13 residues. Sequenced sample: peripheral blood. This clonotype was sampled from a man aged 45 to 65 with active COVID-19. The chain carries TRBV5-4 and TRBJ1-2, with D unclear. CDR3 sequence reads: CASSLDGSYGYTF. The CDR3 DNA reads TGTGCCAGCAGCTTGGACGGGAGCTATGGCTACACCTTC.